This T cell receptor beta chain was recovered during a study of cytomegalovirus exposure and HLA in healthy donors. This clone was found once. There are 15 residues in the CDR3. Looked up from germline, CDR1 is SGDLS and CDR2 is YYNGEE. V was trimmed by 2 bases and J by 0 bases, leaving 9 bases between them. The repertoire was sequenced with immunoSEQ multiplex PCR; TCRdb's copy has only in-frame clones and lacks some. The sample includes under 100,000 clones, approximately 96% of them seen just once. Sequences were obtained from PBMCs. V usage is TRBV9 and J usage is TRBJ1-5; possibly TRBD1 for D (5 bases). This sequence was found in a woman under 30 in good health and CMV-seronegative. CDR3 sequence: CASSVGGSSNQPQHF. CDR3 in DNA: TGTGCCAGCAGCGTCGGGGGATCTAGCAATCAGCCCCAGCATTTT.